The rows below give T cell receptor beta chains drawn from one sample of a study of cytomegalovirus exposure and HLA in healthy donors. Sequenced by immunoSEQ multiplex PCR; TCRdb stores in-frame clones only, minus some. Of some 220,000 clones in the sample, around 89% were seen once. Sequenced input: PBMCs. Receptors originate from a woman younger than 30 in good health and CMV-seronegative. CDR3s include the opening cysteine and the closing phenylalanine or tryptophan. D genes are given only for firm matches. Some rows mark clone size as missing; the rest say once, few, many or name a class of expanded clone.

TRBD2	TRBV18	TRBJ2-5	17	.	CASSPPGLAGGQETQYF	TGTGCCAGCTCACCACCGGGACTAGCGGGGGGACAAGAGACCCAGTACTTC
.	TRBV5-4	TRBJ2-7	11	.	CASSPNYEQYF	TGTGCCAGCAGCCCCAACTACGAGCAGTACTTC
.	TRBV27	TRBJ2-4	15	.	CASSPIQGPLNIQYF	TGTGCCAGCAGTCCAATACAGGGTCCCCTAAACATTCAGTACTTC
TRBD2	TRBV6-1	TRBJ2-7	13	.	CASESSGGYEQYF	TGTGCCAGCGAGTCTAGCGGGGGCTACGAGCAGTACTTC
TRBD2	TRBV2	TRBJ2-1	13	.	CASSEWRGNEQFF	TGTGCCAGCAGTGAATGGCGGGGGAATGAGCAGTTCTTC
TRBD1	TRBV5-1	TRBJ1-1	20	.	CASSLVVGTGQGVRNTEAFF	TGCGCCAGCAGCTTGGTGGTGGGAACGGGACAGGGGGTGCGGAACACTGAAGCTTTCTTT
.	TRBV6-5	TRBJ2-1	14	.	CASSLRLAYNEQFF	TGTGCCAGCAGTTTGAGACTGGCTTACAATGAGCAGTTCTTC
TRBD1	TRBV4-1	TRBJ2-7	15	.	CASSQGGQGAYEQYF	TGCGCCAGCAGCCAAGGGGGGCAGGGGGCCTACGAGCAGTACTTC
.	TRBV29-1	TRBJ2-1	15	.	CSVSRGGTSYNEQFF	TGCAGCGTGTCCCGGGGAGGAACTTCCTACAATGAGCAGTTCTTC
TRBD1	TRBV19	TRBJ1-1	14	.	CASSIGTGDTEAFF	TGTGCCAGTAGTATAGGGACAGGGGATACTGAAGCTTTCTTT
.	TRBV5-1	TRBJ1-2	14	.	CASSLGGSNYGYTF	TGCGCCAGCAGCTTGGGAGGCAGTAACTATGGCTACACCTTC
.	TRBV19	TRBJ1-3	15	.	CASTLRQGPGNTIYF	TGTGCCAGTACCCTACGTCAGGGGCCAGGAAACACCATATATTTT
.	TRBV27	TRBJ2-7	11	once	CASSSGDEQYF	TGTGCCAGCAGTTCCGGGGACGAGCAGTACTTC